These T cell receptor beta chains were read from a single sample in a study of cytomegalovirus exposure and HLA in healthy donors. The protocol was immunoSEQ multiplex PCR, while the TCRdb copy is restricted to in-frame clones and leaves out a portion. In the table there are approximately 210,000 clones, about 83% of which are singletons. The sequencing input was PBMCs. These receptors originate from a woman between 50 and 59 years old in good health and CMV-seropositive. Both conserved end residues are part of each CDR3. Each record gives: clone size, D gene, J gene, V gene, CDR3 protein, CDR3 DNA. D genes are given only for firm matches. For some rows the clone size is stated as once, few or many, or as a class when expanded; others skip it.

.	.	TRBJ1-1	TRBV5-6	CASSLWSPGVIRNTEAFF	TGTGCCAGCAGCCTCTGGAGCCCAGGGGTTATTAGAAACACTGAAGCTTTCTTT
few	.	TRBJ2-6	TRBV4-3	CASSQEGGTGANVLTF	TGCGCCAGCAGCCAAGAGGGGGGAACTGGGGCCAACGTCCTGACTTTC
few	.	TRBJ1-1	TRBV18	CASSPPGLRSEAFF	TGTGCCAGCTCACCACCGGGTTTGCGGTCTGAAGCTTTCTTT
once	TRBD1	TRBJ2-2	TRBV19	CASSRRGQINTGELFF	TGTGCCAGTAGTCGAAGGGGGCAGATAAACACCGGGGAGCTGTTTTTT
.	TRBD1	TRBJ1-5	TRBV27	CASSPQGADQPQHF	TGTGCCAGCAGTCCACAGGGGGCAGATCAGCCCCAGCATTTT
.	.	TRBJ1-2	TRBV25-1	CASSVGRGSYGYTF	TGTGCCAGCAGTGTTGGCCGCGGAAGCTATGGCTACACCTTC
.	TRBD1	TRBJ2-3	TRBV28	CASSPVGQGSDTQYF	TGTGCCAGCAGCCCAGTGGGACAGGGGTCAGATACGCAGTATTTT
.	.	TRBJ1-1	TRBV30	CAFTEGYPEAFF	TGTGCCTTCACCGAGGGTTATCCTGAAGCTTTCTTT
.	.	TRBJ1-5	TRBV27	CASSSRTGKDQPQHF	TGTGCCAGCAGTTCTCGGACGGGAAAAGATCAGCCCCAGCATTTT
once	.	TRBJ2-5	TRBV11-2	CASSPLFTQYF	TGTGCCAGCAGCCCCCTGTTTACCCAGTACTTC
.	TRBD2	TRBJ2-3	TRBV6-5	CASKGGLEVPDTQYF	TGTGCCAGCAAAGGGGGACTAGAAGTACCAGATACGCAGTATTTT
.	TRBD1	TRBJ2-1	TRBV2	CASYRQGPYNEQFF	TGTGCCAGCTATAGACAGGGACCCTACAATGAGCAGTTCTTC
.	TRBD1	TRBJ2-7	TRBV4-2	CASSQPDRGGGQYF	TGTGCCAGCAGCCAACCGGACAGGGGTGGTGGGCAGTACTTC